Below, 4 T cell receptor beta chains from the same sample are listed, as sequenced in a study of blood T cell repertoires in COVID-19. Some clones are missing from TCRdb's copy, which holds only in-frame ones; the method was immunoSEQ multiplex PCR. Of roughly 42,000 clones in the sample, approximately 90% are singletons; the top ten hold roughly 0.35%. Sequenced input: peripheral blood. The receptors were sampled from a man aged 45 to 65 with COVID-19, enrolled during active disease.

This chain uses TRBV7-3 with TRBJ2-3; D is unresolved. The CDR3 is made up of 16 amino acids. Germline V gene sequence: CDR1 SGHTA, CDR2 FQGTGA. V shed 1 base and J shed 1 base, with 12 bases lying between them. In nucleotides, the CDR3 is TGTGCCAGCAGCTTAAAGGCAGGCCCTGGCACAGATACGCAGTATTTT. This encodes CASSLKAGPGTDTQYF.

The count of this clone is one. This sequence joins TRBV29-1 and TRBJ2-1; TRBD2 agrees at 11 bases. The CDR3 length is 14 residues. J was trimmed by 3 bases and V by 5 bases; bases with no gene match: 3. Germline CDR1 is SQVTM and CDR2 is ANQGSEA. DNA of the CDR3: TGCAGCGTTCTCGGACTAGCGGGCTACAATGAGCAGTTCTTC. It yields the protein CSVLGLAGYNEQFF.

V gene TRBV5-8 combines with J gene TRBJ2-3; tentative D call: TRBD1 (5 bases). Germline values: CDR1 SGHTS, CDR2 YDEGEE. The CDR3 contains 15 residues. Deletions cut 0 bases from V and 0 bases from J, with 8 bases between. CDR3 DNA sequence: TGTGCCAGCAGCTTGGGGGGCCGAAGCACAGATACGCAGTATTTT. The encoded protein is CASSLGGRSTDTQYF.

J is TRBJ2-2 and V is TRBV28; the D gene is possibly TRBD2 (6 bases). Germline CDR1 is MDHEN and CDR2 is SYDVKM. The CDR3 spans 14 residues. The V end was cut by 8 bases, the J end by 1 base, with 11 bases between. Here the CDR3 reads CASGRDWNTGELFF. CDR3 DNA: TGTGCCAGCGGCCGGGACTGGAACACCGGGGAGCTGTTTTTT. Looking up the rest from reference TRBV28 and TRBJ2-2 gives the full variable domain: DVKVTQSSRYLVKRTGEKVFLECVQDMDHENMFWYRQDPGLGLRLIYFSYDVKMKEKGDIPEGYSVSREKKERFSLILESASTNQTSMYLCASGRDWNTGELFFGEGSRLTVL.